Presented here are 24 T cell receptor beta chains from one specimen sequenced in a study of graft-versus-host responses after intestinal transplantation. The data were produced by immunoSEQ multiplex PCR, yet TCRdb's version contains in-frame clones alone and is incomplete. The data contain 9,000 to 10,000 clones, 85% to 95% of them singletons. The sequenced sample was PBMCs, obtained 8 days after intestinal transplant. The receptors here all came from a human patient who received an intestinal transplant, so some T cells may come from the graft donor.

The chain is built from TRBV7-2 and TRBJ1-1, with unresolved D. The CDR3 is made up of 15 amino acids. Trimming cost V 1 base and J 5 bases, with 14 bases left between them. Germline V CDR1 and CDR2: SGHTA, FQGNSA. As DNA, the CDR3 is TGTGCCAGCAGCTTAGGGTCGTTCGTGCAGACTGAAGCTTTCTTT. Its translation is CASSLGSFVQTEAFF.

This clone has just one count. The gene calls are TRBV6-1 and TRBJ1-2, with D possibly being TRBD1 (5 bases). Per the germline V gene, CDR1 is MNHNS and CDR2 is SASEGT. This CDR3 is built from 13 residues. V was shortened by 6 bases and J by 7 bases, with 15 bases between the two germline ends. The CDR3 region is CASRPRDGGGYTF. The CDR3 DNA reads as TGTGCCAGCAGACCCAGGGATGGGGGTGGCTACACCTTC.

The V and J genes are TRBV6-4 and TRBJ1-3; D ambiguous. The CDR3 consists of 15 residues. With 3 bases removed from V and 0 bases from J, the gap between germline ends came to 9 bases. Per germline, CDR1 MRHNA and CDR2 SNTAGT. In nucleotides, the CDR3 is TGTGCCAGCAGTGAGGTCGGAGGCTCTGGAAACACCATATATTTT. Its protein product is CASSEVGGSGNTIYF.

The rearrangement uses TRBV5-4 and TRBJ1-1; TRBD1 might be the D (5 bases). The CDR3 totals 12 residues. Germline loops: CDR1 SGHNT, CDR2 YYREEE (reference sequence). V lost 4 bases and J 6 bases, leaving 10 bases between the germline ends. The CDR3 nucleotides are TGTGCCAGCAGCCGAGGGGATTCTGAAGCTTTCTTT. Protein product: CASSRGDSEAFF.

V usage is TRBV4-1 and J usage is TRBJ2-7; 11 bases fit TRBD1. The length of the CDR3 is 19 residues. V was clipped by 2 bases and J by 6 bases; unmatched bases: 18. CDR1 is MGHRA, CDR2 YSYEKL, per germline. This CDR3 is CASSQLSVVEGTGGSEQYF. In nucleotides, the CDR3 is TGCGCCAGCAGCCAATTATCAGTGGTAGAAGGGACAGGGGGGTCCGAGCAGTACTTC.

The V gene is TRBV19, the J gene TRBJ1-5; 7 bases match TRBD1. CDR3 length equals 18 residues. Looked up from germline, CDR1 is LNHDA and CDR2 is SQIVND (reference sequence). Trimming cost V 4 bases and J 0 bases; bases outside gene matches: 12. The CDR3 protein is CASSTGTEATYSNQPQHF. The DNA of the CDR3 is TGTGCCAGTAGTACGGGGACAGAGGCAACTTATAGCAATCAGCCCCAGCATTTT.

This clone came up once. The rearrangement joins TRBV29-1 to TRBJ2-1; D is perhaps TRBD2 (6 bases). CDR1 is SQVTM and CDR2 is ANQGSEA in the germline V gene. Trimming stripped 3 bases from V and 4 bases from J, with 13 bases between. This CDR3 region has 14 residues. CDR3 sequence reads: CSVEGHGTYNEQFF. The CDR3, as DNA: TGCAGCGTTGAGGGGCATGGGACTTACAATGAGCAGTTCTTC.

CDR3 DNA: TGTGCCAGTAGTATCCTGACAGGGAAGTACAATGAGCAGTTCTTC. Its translation is CASSILTGKYNEQFF. This sequence joins TRBV19 and TRBJ2-1; 7 bases align to TRBD1. V shed 3 bases, J shed 4 bases, and the junction held 6 bases outside the gene matches. Germline assignment: CDR1 LNHDA and CDR2 SQIVND (reference sequence). The CDR3 is 15 amino acids.

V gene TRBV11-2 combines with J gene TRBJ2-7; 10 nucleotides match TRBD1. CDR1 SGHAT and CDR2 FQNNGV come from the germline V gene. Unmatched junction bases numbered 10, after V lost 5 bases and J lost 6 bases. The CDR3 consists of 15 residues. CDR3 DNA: TGTGCCAGCAGCAGCCAGTCCCGGGACAGGGGCGAGCAGTACTTC. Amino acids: CASSSQSRDRGEQYF.

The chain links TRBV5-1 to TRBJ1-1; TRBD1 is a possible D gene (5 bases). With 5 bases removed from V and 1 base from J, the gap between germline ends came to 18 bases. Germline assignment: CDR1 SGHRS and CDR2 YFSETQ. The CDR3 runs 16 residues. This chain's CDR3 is CASSGPEGRENTEAFF. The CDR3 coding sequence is TGCGCCAGCAGTGGCCCCGAGGGGCGGGAGAACACTGAAGCTTTCTTT.

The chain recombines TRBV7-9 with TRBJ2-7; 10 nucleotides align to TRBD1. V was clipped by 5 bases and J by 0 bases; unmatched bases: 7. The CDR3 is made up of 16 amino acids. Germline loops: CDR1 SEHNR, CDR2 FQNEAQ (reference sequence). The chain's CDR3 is CASSPTGGPGSYEQYF. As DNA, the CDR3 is TGTGCCAGCAGCCCGACAGGGGGCCCCGGCTCCTACGAGCAGTACTTC. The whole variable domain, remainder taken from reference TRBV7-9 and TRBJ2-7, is DTGVSQNPRHKITKRGQNVTFRCDPISEHNRLYWYRQTLGQGPEFLTYFQNEAQLEKSRLLSDRFSAERPKGSFSTLEIQRTEQGDSAMYLCASSPTGGPGSYEQYFGPGTRLTVT.

The CDR3 loop is CASSQGNSPLHF. CDR3 bases: TGTGCCAGCAGCCAGGGTAATTCACCCCTCCACTTT. V is TRBV28 and J is TRBJ1-6; tentative D call: TRBD1 (5 bases). The CDR3 is 12 residues long. CDR1 MDHEN and CDR2 SYDVKM come from the germline V gene. The V and J ends lost 6 bases and 6 bases respectively, with 6 bases between them.

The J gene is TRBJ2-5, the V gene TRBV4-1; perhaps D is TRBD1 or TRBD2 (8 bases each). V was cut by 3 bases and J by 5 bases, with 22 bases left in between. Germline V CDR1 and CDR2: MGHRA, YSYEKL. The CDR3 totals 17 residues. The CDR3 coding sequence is TGCGCCAGCAGCCACCAGGGGGCGGGAGGCCCCCGGGAGACCCAGTACTTC. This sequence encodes CASSHQGAGGPRETQYF.

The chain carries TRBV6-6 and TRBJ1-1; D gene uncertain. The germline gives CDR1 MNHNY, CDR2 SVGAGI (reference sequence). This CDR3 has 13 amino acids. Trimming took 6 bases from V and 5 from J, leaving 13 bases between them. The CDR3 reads CASSLTVGTEAFF. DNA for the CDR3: TGTGCCAGCAGCCTGACCGTCGGGACTGAAGCTTTCTTT.

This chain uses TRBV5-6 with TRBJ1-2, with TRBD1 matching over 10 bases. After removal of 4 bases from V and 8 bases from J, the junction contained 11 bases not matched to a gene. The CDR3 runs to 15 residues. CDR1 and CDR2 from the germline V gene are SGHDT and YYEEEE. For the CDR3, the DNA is TGTGCCAGCAGCCCCGACAGGGGGCAGAATTTGGGCTACACCTTC. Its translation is CASSPDRGQNLGYTF.

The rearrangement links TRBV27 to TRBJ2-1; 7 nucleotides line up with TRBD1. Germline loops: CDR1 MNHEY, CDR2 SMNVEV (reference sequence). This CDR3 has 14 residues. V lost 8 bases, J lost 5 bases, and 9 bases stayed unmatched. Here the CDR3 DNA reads TGTGCCAGCCGACCAGGGGGTATTCACAATGAGCAGTTCTTC. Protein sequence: CASRPGGIHNEQFF.

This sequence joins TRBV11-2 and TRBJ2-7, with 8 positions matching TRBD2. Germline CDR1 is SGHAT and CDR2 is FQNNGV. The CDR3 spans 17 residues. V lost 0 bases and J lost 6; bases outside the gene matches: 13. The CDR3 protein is CASSLEGDGGAWFEQYF. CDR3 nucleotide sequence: TGTGCCAGCAGCTTAGAAGGAGACGGGGGGGCATGGTTCGAGCAGTACTTC. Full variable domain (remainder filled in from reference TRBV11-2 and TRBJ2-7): EAGVAQSPRYKIIEKRQSVAFWCNPISGHATLYWYQQILGQGPKLLIQFQNNGVVDDSQLPKDRFSAERLKGVDSTLKIQPAKLEDSAVYLCASSLEGDGGAWFEQYFGPGTRLTVT.

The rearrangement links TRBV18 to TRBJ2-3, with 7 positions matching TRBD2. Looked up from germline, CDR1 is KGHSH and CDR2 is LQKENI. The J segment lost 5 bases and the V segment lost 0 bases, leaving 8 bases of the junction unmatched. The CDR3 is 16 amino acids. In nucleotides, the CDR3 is TGTGCCAGCTCACCACCAGGCGGGGGAGAGAGAGATACGCAGTATTTT. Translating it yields CASSPPGGGERDTQYF.

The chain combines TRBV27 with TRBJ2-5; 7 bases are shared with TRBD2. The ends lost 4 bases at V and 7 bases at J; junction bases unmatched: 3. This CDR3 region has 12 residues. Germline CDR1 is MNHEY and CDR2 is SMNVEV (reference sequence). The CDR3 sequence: CASSWGRGTQYF. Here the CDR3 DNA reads TGTGCCAGCAGTTGGGGGAGGGGGACCCAGTACTTC.

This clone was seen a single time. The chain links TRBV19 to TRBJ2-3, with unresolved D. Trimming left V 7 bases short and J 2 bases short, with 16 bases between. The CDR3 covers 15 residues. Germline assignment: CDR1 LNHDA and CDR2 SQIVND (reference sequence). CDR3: CASTKRITTTDTQYF. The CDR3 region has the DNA TGTGCCAGTACCAAAAGGATAACGACCACAGATACGCAGTATTTT. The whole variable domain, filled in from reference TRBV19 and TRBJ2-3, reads DGGITQSPKYLFRKEGQNVTLSCEQNLNHDAMYWYRQDPGQGLRLIYYSQIVNDFQKGDIAEGYSVSREKKESFPLTVTSAQKNPTAFYLCASTKRITTTDTQYFGPGTRLTVL.

In nucleotides, the CDR3 is TGTGCCAGTAGTATCGTAATAGCGTCCTACAATGAGCAGTTCTTC. Its protein product is CASSIVIASYNEQFF. V and J are TRBV19 and TRBJ2-1; D possibly corresponds to TRBD2 (5 bases). CDR1 and CDR2 from the germline V gene are LNHDA and SQIVND (reference sequence). V dropped 3 bases and J dropped 1 base, with 10 bases sitting between them. CDR3 length: 15 residues.

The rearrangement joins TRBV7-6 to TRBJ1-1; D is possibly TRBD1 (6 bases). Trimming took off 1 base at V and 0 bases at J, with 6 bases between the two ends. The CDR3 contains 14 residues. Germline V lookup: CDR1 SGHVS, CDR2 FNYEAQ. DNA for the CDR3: TGTGCCAGCAGCTTAGGGGACATGAACACTGAAGCTTTCTTT. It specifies CASSLGDMNTEAFF.

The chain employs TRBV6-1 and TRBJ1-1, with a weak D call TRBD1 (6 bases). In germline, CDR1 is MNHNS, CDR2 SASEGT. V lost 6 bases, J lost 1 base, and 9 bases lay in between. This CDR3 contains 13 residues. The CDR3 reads CASSADRNTEAFF. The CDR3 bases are TGTGCCAGCAGCGCGGACAGGAACACTGAAGCTTTCTTT.

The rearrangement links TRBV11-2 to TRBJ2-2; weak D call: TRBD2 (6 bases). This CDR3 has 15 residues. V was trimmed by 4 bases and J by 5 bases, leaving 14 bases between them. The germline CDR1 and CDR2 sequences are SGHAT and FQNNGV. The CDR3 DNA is TGTGCCAGCAGCTGGGGGACTGGATCTACCGGGGAGCTGTTTTTT. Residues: CASSWGTGSTGELFF.